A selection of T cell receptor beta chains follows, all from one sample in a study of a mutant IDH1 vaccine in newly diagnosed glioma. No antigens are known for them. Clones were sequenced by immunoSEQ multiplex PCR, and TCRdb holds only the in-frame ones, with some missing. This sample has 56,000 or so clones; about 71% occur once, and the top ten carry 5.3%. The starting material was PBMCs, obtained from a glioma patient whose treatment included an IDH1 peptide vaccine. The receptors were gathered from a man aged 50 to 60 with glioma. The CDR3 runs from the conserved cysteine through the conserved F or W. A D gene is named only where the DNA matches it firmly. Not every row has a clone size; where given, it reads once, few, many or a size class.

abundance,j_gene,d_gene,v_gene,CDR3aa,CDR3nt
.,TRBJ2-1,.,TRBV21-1,CASLDPRGGDSGYHEQFF,TGTGCCAGCTTAGACCCCCGCGGGGGCGACTCTGGTTACCATGAGCAGTTCTTC
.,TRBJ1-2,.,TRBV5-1,CASSLGSQGFYGYTF,TGCGCCAGCAGCTTGGGTTCACAGGGTTTCTATGGCTACACCTTC
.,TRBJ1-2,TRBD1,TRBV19,CASSDGQGGTYGYTF,TGTGCCAGTAGTGACGGACAGGGTGGCACCTATGGCTACACCTTC
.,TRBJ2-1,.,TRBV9,CASSVKGHEGNEQFF,TGTGCCAGCAGCGTAAAAGGTCATGAGGGCAATGAGCAGTTCTTC
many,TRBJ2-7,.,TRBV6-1,CASSEDRYEQYF,TGTGCCAGCAGTGAGGACCGCTACGAGCAGTACTTC
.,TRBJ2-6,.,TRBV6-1,CASSGAGTDPVLTF,TGTGCCAGCAGTGGGGCCGGGACGGACCCCGTCCTGACTTTC
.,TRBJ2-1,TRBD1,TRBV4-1,CASSQDQGQGENEQFF,TGCGCCAGCAGCCAAGATCAGGGACAGGGAGAGAATGAGCAGTTCTTC
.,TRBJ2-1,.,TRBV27,CASYSDYNEQFF,TGTGCCTCCTATAGCGACTACAATGAGCAGTTCTTC
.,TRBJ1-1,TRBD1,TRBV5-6,CASTLGGQGAWEAFF,TGTGCCAGCACCCTAGGGGGACAGGGGGCGTGGGAAGCTTTCTTT
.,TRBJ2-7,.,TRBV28,CASSRYSYEQYF,TGTGCCAGCAGCCGGTACTCCTACGAGCAGTACTTC
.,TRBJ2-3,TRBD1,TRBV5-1,CASSDQGADTQYF,TGCGCCAGCAGCGATCAGGGGGCGGATACGCAGTATTTT
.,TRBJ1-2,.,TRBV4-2,CASSQDLAQGRGYTF,TGTGCCAGCAGCCAAGATCTAGCACAGGGACGTGGCTACACCTTC
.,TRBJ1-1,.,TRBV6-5,CASSYFDRNTEAFF,TGTGCCAGCAGTTATTTCGACCGTAACACTGAAGCTTTCTTT
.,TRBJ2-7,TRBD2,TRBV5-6,CASSRGGGTYEQYF,TGTGCCAGCAGCCGCGGCGGGGGTACCTACGAGCAGTACTTC
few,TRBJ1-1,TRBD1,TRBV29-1,CSVQQGTTEAFF,TGCAGCGTTCAACAGGGGACCACTGAAGCTTTCTTT
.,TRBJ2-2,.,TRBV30,CAWSYPPAKDGELFF,TGTGCCTGGAGTTACCCCCCCGCCAAAGACGGGGAGCTGTTTTTT
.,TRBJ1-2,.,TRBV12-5,CASGQANYGYTF,TGTGCTAGTGGCCAAGCTAACTATGGCTACACCTTC
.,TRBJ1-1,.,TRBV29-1,CSAKKQGPEAFF,TGCAGCGCTAAAAAACAGGGACCCGAAGCTTTCTTT
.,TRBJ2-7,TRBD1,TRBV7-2,CASSYDRVSSYEQYF,TGTGCCAGCAGCTACGACAGGGTCAGCTCCTACGAGCAGTACTTC
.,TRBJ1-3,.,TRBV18,CASSGGAGNTIYF,TGTGCCAGCTCAGGAGGAGCTGGAAACACCATATATTTT
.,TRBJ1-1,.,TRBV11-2,CASSLERQLEAFF,TGTGCCAGCAGCTTAGAAAGACAGTTGGAAGCTTTCTTT
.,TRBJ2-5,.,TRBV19,CASSIGGETQYF,TGTGCCAGTAGTATCGGGGGAGAGACCCAGTACTTC
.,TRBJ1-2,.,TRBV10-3,CAISESVSPRGYTF,TGTGCCATCAGTGAGTCGGTCAGTCCCCGGGGCTACACCTTC
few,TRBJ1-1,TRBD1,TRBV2,CASRTGVDTEAFF,TGTGCCAGCAGGACAGGGGTTGACACTGAAGCTTTCTTT
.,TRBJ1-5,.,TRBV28,CASRWGRGNQPQHF,TGTGCCAGCAGGTGGGGGAGGGGGAATCAGCCCCAGCATTTT
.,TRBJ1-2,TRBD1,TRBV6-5,CASSYLQGTGYTF,TGTGCCAGCAGTTACCTACAGGGGACTGGCTACACCTTC
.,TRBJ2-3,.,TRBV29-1,CSVEDLVARDTQYF,TGCAGCGTTGAAGATTTGGTAGCTAGAGATACGCAGTATTTT
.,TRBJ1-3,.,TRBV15,CATSRDKSAGNTIYF,TGTGCCACCAGCAGAGACAAGAGCGCTGGAAACACCATATATTTT
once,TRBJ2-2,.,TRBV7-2,CASSPLLGGELFF,TGTGCCAGCAGCCCATTACTAGGCGGGGAGCTGTTTTTT
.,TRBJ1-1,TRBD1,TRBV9,CASSAHRGPGTEAFF,TGTGCCAGCAGCGCCCACAGGGGGCCGGGCACTGAAGCTTTCTTT
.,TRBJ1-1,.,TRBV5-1,CASSPQQSTEAFF,TGCGCCAGCAGCCCCCAACAGAGCACTGAAGCTTTCTTT
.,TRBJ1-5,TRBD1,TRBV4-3,CASSQDAGGSNQPQHF,TGCGCCAGCAGCCAAGACGCAGGGGGGAGCAATCAGCCCCAGCATTTT
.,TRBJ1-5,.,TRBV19,CASSMVTRGNQPQHF,TGTGCCAGTAGTATGGTCACTCGGGGCAATCAGCCCCAGCATTTT
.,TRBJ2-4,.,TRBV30,CAWSGSSSKNIQYF,TGTGCCTGGAGTGGGTCAAGTTCCAAAAACATTCAGTACTTC
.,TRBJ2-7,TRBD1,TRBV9,CASSADRETSYEQYF,TGTGCCAGCAGCGCGGACAGGGAAACATCCTACGAGCAGTACTTC
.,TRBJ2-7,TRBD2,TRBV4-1,CASSQDLPSGTTLDYEQYF,TGCGCCAGCAGCCAAGATCTGCCTAGCGGGACTACCTTAGACTACGAGCAGTACTTC
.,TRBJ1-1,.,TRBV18,CASSPRGELNTEAFF,TGTGCCAGCTCACCTAGGGGGGAGCTGAACACTGAAGCTTTCTTT
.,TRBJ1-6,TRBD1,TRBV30,CAWSVYRGNSPLHF,TGTGCCTGGAGTGTCTACAGGGGGAATTCACCCCTCCACTTT
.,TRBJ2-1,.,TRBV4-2,CASSHPDYTYNEQFF,TGTGCCAGCAGCCACCCTGACTATACCTACAATGAGCAGTTCTTC
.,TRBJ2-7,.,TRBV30,CAWKSFRSAYEQYF,TGTGCCTGGAAGTCCTTCAGGTCGGCCTACGAGCAGTACTTC
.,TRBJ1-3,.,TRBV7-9,CASSPDVRNTIYF,TGTGCCAGCAGCCCGGACGTGAGAAACACCATATATTTT
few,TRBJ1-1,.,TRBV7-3,CASSASTFGEAFF,TGTGCCAGCAGCGCCTCGACATTTGGGGAAGCTTTCTTT
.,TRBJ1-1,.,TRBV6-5,CASSPYLSTEAFF,TGTGCCAGCAGCCCGTATTTAAGCACTGAAGCTTTCTTT
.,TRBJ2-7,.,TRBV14,CASSPRPGDYEQYF,TGTGCCAGCAGTCCACGACCTGGGGACTACGAGCAGTACTTC
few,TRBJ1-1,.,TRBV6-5,CASSYDQGMNTEAFF,TGTGCCAGCAGTTACGACCAGGGGATGAACACTGAAGCTTTCTTT
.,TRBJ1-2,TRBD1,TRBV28,CASSRPTGWGGYTF,TGTGCCAGCAGTCGACCGACAGGGTGGGGTGGCTACACCTTC
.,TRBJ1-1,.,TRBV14,CASSHYYTEAFF,TGTGCCAGCAGCCATTACTACACTGAAGCTTTCTTT
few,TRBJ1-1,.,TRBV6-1,CASYMGPMNTEAFF,TGTGCCAGCTACATGGGCCCAATGAACACTGAAGCTTTCTTT
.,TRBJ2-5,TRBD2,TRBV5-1,CASSGGGRQETQYF,TGCGCCAGCAGCGGCGGGGGGCGACAAGAGACCCAGTACTTC
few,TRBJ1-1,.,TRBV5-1,CASSFEDDTEAFF,TGCGCCAGCAGCTTTGAGGACGACACTGAAGCTTTCTTT
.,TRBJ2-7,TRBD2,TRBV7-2,CASSINSGGYGSSYEQYF,TGTGCCAGCAGCATTAATAGCGGGGGCTACGGGAGCTCCTACGAGCAGTACTTC
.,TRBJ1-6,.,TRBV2,CASSPSSYNSPLHF,TGTGCCAGTTCCCCAAGCTCCTATAATTCACCCCTCCACTTT
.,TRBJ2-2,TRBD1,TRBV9,CASSGPGTGLGNTGELFF,TGTGCCAGCAGCGGACCCGGGACAGGGTTGGGGAACACCGGGGAGCTGTTTTTT
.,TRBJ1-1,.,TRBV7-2,CASSPSIRSLGAEAFF,TGTGCCAGCAGCCCTTCAATTCGGAGCTTAGGAGCTGAAGCTTTCTTT
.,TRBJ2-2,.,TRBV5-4,CASSLVGGELFF,TGTGCCAGCAGCTTGGTGGGCGGGGAGCTGTTTTTT
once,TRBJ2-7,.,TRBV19,CASSSPVSEQYF,TGTGCCAGTAGCTCCCCGGTTAGCGAGCAGTACTTC
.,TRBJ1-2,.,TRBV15,CATSAGTSWGYTF,TGTGCCACCAGCGCCGGGACGTCGTGGGGCTACACCTTC
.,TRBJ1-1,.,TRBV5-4,CASSLQGNTEAFF,TGTGCCAGCAGCTTGCAGGGGAACACTGAAGCTTTCTTT
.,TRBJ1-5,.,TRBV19,CASSITQGVGYSNQPQHF,TGTGCCAGTAGTATCACTCAAGGGGTTGGATATAGCAATCAGCCCCAGCATTTT
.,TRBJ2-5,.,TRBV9,CASSVASGRWETQYF,TGTGCCAGCAGCGTAGCGTCAGGGAGGTGGGAGACCCAGTACTTC